Listed below are T cell receptor beta chains from one sample, sequenced in a study of type 1 and type 2 diabetes patients. TCRdb recomputed calls from the multiplex PCR reads with MiXCR, one row per CDR3 protein. The sample lists 270,000 or so distinct CDR3 sequences; more than 45% were seen once. Material for sequencing was peripheral blood mononuclear cells (PBMCs). These receptors were collected from a man younger than 35 with type 2 diabetes. CDR3s include the opening cysteine and the closing phenylalanine or tryptophan. The D gene is left open where the match is weak. The size entry is marked missing in some rows and otherwise reads once, few, many or a size class.

d_gene	len	v_gene	j_gene	abundance	CDR3nt	CDR3aa
-	15	TRBV5-1	TRBJ1-5	-	TGCGCCAGCAGCTTGGTTCCAGGAATCAATCAGCCCCAGCATTTT	CASSLVPGINQPQHF
-	14	TRBV7-2	TRBJ2-7	-	TGTGCCAGCAGCCTTGGGACCCCGGCCGACGAGCAGTACTTC	CASSLGTPADEQYF
-	10	TRBV13	TRBJ2-7	-	TGTGCCAGCACCTTGGGGGAGCAGTACTTC	CASTLGEQYF
-	14	TRBV6-5	TRBJ2-7	few	TGTGCCAGCAGGTCCGGGACGGTTGCCTACGAGCAGTACTTC	CASRSGTVAYEQYF
-	14	TRBV4-3	TRBJ2-5	-	TGCGCCAGCAGCCAAGACCGGGACTTTGAGACCCAGTACTTC	CASSQDRDFETQYF
TRBD2	16	TRBV19	TRBJ2-5	few	TGTGCCAGTAGTGGGCTAGCGGGGAGGACGTTGGAGACCCAGTACTTC	CASSGLAGRTLETQYF
-	16	TRBV27	TRBJ2-7	once	TGTGCCAGCACCCTGTACGGTCAGGGGGGCTCCTACGAGCAGTACTTC	CASTLYGQGGSYEQYF
TRBD2	15	TRBV6-5	TRBJ2-7	few	TGTGCCAGCAGGCCACTAGCGGGAGGCTCCTACGAGCAGTACTTC	CASRPLAGGSYEQYF
TRBD1	18	TRBV9	TRBJ2-6	few	TGTGCCAGCAGCCCCGCAGGGGGCATAGCCTCTGGGGCCAACGTCCTGACTTTC	CASSPAGGIASGANVLTF
TRBD1	15	TRBV28	TRBJ1-6	-	TGTGCCAGCAGGCGGGACAGCCTCTATAATTCACCCCTCCACTTT	CASRRDSLYNSPLHF
-	10	TRBV29-1	TRBJ1-1	-	TGCAGCGTTGAACTGAGTGAAGCTTTCTTT	CSVELSEAFF
-	12	TRBV6-6	TRBJ1-1	-	TGTGCCAGCAGTTATAGGGACGGGGGAGCTTTCTTT	CASSYRDGGAFF
TRBD1	15	TRBV2	TRBJ2-5	-	TGTGCCAGCAGTGATCCGGGGACAGGTCAAAAGACCCAGTACTTC	CASSDPGTGQKTQYF
TRBD1	13	TRBV2	TRBJ2-7	many	TGCGCCAGCAGCTTGGACAGGGGCTACGAGCAGTACTTC	CASSLDRGYEQYF
-	12	TRBV19	TRBJ2-2	-	TGTGCCAGTAGGATAGGGCCCGGGGAGCTGTTTTTT	CASRIGPGELFF
-	13	TRBV24-1	TRBJ2-7	many	TGTGCCACCAGTGACACGGACGCCTACGAGCAGTACTTC	CATSDTDAYEQYF
-	13	TRBV19	TRBJ1-1	-	TGCGCCAGGCACAGGGCCACGGGCACCGAAGCTTTCTTT	CARHRATGTEAFF
-	15	TRBV5-1	TRBJ2-1	-	TGCGCCAGCAGCTTGGCCGGCGGGGATTACAATGAGCAGTTCTTC	CASSLAGGDYNEQFF
-	17	TRBV7-9	TRBJ2-3	-	TGTGCCAGCAGCCAGTATGAGGACAGCACGACTGCAGATACGCAGTATTTT	CASSQYEDSTTADTQYF
-	14	TRBV7-2	TRBJ2-1	-	TGTGCCAGCAGCCCAGACAGGAGGAAGGGTGAGCAGTTCTTC	CASSPDRRKGEQFF
TRBD2	15	TRBV15	TRBJ2-5	-	TGTGCCACCAGCAGAGTTCCGGGAGGTCAAGAGACCCAGTACTTC	CATSRVPGGQETQYF
TRBD2	14	TRBV7-9	TRBJ2-1	-	TGTGCCAGCAGGGGCCTAGCGGGAGGGCCCGGGCAGTTCTTC	CASRGLAGGPGQFF
TRBD1	16	TRBV6-5	TRBJ2-5	few	TGTGCCAGCAGTCTAGAGGGACAGGGACTCCAAGAGACCCAGTACTTC	CASSLEGQGLQETQYF
TRBD1	16	TRBV19	TRBJ1-5	few	TGTGCCAGTAGTGCTGGACAGGGATATAGCAATCAGCCCCAGCATTTT	CASSAGQGYSNQPQHF
-	13	TRBV20-1	TRBJ2-6	-	TGCAGCGTTACTAGCTCTGGGGCCAACGTCCTGACTTTC	CSVTSSGANVLTF
-	13	TRBV9	TRBJ1-2	-	TGTGCCAGCAGCGGTAGTCTACACTATGGCTACACCTTC	CASSGSLHYGYTF
TRBD1	14	TRBV2	TRBJ1-4	few	TGTGCCAGCAGGAAAACTACAGGGGGTGAAAAACTGTTTTTT	CASRKTTGGEKLFF
-	16	TRBV6-2/TRBV6-3	TRBJ2-1	-	TGTGCCAGCAGTTTTCAGGGCTGGGCTACCCGGAATGAGCAGTTCTTC	CASSFQGWATRNEQFF
-	15	TRBV10-2	TRBJ1-1	few	TGCGCCAGCAGTGGGACCATGTGGGGGTACACTGAAGCTTTCTTT	CASSGTMWGYTEAFF